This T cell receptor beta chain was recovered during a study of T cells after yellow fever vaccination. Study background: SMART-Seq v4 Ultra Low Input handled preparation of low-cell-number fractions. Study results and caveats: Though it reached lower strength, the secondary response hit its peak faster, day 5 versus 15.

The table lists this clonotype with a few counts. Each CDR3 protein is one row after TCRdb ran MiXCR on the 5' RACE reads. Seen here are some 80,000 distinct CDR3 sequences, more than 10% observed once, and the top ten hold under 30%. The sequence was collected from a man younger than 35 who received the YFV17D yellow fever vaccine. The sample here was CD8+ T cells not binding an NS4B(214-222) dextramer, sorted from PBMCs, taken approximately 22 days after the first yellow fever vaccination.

DNA for the CDR3: TGTGCCAGCAGTCCCCTGGCTAGCGGGGGAGGTGAGCAGTTCTTC. Translated, it gives CASSPLASGGGEQFF. The chain recombines TRBV2 with TRBJ2-1; 10 bases map to TRBD2. Per germline, CDR1 SNHLY and CDR2 FYNNEI. After removal of 5 bases from V and 9 bases from J, the junction contained 10 bases not matched to a gene. The CDR3 covers 15 residues.